A selection of T cell receptor beta chains follows, all from one sample in a study of CD4 T cells in relation to SARS-CoV-2 and coronaviruses. No antigen has been identified for these receptors. TCRdb's copy holds only in-frame clones and misses some; the assay was immunoSEQ multiplex PCR. The data show about 37,000 clones, with less than 85% seen just once and 4.5% held by the top ten. The material sequenced was naive CD4+ T cells from PBMCs, cultured in vitro. The receptors were gathered from an adult with COVID-19. Both conserved end residues are part of each CDR3. Fields, in order: V gene, J gene, CDR3 protein.

TRBV30,TRBJ1-1,CACYIIEGFGEAFF
TRBV15,TRBJ2-7,CATSSENSGSYEQYF
TRBV6-5,TRBJ1-5,CASSEVGQGSQPQHF
TRBV4-1,TRBJ2-1,CASSPGTANDNEQFF
TRBV24-1,TRBJ1-2,CATSERDGANYGYTF
TRBV2,TRBJ2-3,CASTRTLGSDTQYF
TRBV5-1,TRBJ2-5,CASSFGTSGRETQYF
TRBV28,TRBJ2-2,CASSPGGVTTGELFF
TRBV29-1,TRBJ1-2,CSVESREGGYRVGYTF
TRBV6-6,TRBJ1-2,CASSYSGHNYGYTF
TRBV3-1/TRBV3-2,TRBJ1-6,CASSRTGTSYNSPLHF
TRBV5-1,TRBJ2-6,CASSLGQGMAGANVLTF
TRBV6-5,TRBJ1-1,CASSLVPGRAEAFF
TRBV18,TRBJ2-3,CASSQRPPPPLTDTQYF
TRBV28,TRBJ2-2,CASSLWRANTGELFF
TRBV7-9,TRBJ2-3,CASSLAGVTTDTQYF
TRBV2,TRBJ1-5,CASMWTGGGQPQHF
TRBV7-9,TRBJ1-1,CASSLAGSPAAFF
TRBV7-2,TRBJ2-5,CASSRTGGILQETQYF
TRBV28,TRBJ1-5,CASSYSVGPQPQHF
TRBV7-9,TRBJ1-1,CASRPTGKTLGNTEAFF
TRBV28,TRBJ2-3,CAISSGIDTDTQYF
TRBV7-3,TRBJ2-7,CASSLMSGLNYEQYF
TRBV2,TRBJ2-7,CASTGDRAYEQYF
TRBV6-6,TRBJ2-7,CASSYPGSTSYEQYF
TRBV7-9,TRBJ2-7,CASSLGSRAGSYEQYF
TRBV28,TRBJ2-6,CASRDRVSYSGANVLTF
TRBV28,TRBJ1-6,CASTNLLGRGTLSPLHF
TRBV7-9,TRBJ1-1,CASSAGRTNTEAFF
TRBV18,TRBJ1-4,CASSPTNEKLFF
TRBV7-9,TRBJ2-5,CASSLRADYQETQYF
TRBV30,TRBJ2-7,CAWNRSPIYEQYF
TRBV25-1,TRBJ2-5,CASSSGSLNQETQYF
TRBV7-9,TRBJ2-1,CASTTRGASLSYNEQFF
TRBV6-7,TRBJ2-7,CASTPGDEQYF
TRBV4-3,TRBJ2-4,CASSQDGNIQYF
TRBV29-1,TRBJ2-7,CSAEIAYEQYF
TRBV7-2,TRBJ1-5,CASGHRAGPQHF
TRBV29-1,TRBJ2-1,CSVRTSGRNEQFF
TRBV27,TRBJ2-5,CASRALAWETQYF
TRBV7-7,TRBJ2-1,CASSLGEGGAQFF
TRBV2,TRBJ2-7,CASSEEGGDYEQYF
TRBV6-6,TRBJ1-5,CASSRQGGYQPQHF
TRBV6-4,TRBJ2-1,CASSVASGYNEQFF
TRBV4-1,TRBJ2-3,CASSQEAGGFTDTQYF
TRBV5-6,TRBJ1-1,CASSQTGRVNTEAFF
TRBV19,TRBJ2-2,CASSPQYTGELFF
TRBV6-1,TRBJ1-4,CASSYWGANEKLFF
TRBV30,TRBJ2-6,CAWSRVLRGEYSGANVLTF
TRBV27,TRBJ1-2,CASSLWATGAVFYGYTF
TRBV30,TRBJ2-1,CAWLLAGGGNEQFF
TRBV7-8,TRBJ2-5,CASSRGHAEETQYF
TRBV3-1/TRBV3-2,TRBJ2-5,CASSQDQGPQETQYF
TRBV28,TRBJ1-4,CASRFQGGEKLFF
TRBV6-6,TRBJ1-2,CASSYDDKSNYGYTF
TRBV5-1,TRBJ1-6,CASSLGGGQADNSPLHF
TRBV6-1,TRBJ2-3,CASSDILSVTQYF
TRBV28,TRBJ1-2,CASSLQGTGRGYGYTF
TRBV7-3,TRBJ2-7,CASTTDRGWAYEQYF